This is a list of T cell receptor beta chains from one sample in a study of T cell clones after liver transplantation. Repertoires were generated with immunoSEQ multiplex PCR, while TCRdb's copy carries only in-frame clones and drops some. The sample holds about 75,000 clones, around four fifths seen once. The sequences come from CD4+ T cells from blood, collected around 48 months after liver transplant. The receptors were sampled from a human patient who received a liver transplant. Some T cells may be supplied by the graft donor. The CDR3 runs from the conserved cysteine through the conserved F or W. The order of the fields is V gene, J gene, clone size, D gene, CDR3 DNA, CDR3 protein. D genes are given only for firm matches. Clone size, where shown, is once, few, many, or a class for clones that have expanded.

TRBV6-5	TRBJ2-5	NA	NA	TGTGCCAGCAGTGGACAGAGCGGGGATGGAGAGACCCAGTACTTC	CASSGQSGDGETQYF
TRBV28	TRBJ2-5	NA	NA	TGTGCCAGCAGTTCGGGACTCCTCAGGGAGACCCAGTACTTC	CASSSGLLRETQYF
TRBV7-2	TRBJ1-5	NA	NA	TGTGCCAGCAGCGCGACAGGATCCGTCAATCAGCCCCAGCATTTT	CASSATGSVNQPQHF
TRBV7-2	TRBJ2-3	NA	TRBD2	TGTGCCAGCAGCCGAAGGACTAGCGGGCTTTATACCTCAGATACGCAGTATTTT	CASSRRTSGLYTSDTQYF
TRBV30	TRBJ2-3	NA	NA	TGTGCCTGGAGTGTGGGAGATACGCAGTATTTT	CAWSVGDTQYF
TRBV15	TRBJ2-1	NA	NA	TGTGCCACCAGCAGATCGGTGGAGCAGTTCTTC	CATSRSVEQFF
TRBV15	TRBJ1-5	NA	NA	TGTGCCACCAGCAGAGGACGGGGGCATCAGCCCCAGCATTTT	CATSRGRGHQPQHF
TRBV30	TRBJ1-1	few	NA	TGTGCCTGGGGAAGGGAAGCTGAAGCTTTCTTT	CAWGREAEAFF
TRBV5-6	TRBJ2-7	NA	NA	TGTGCCAGCAGCTTGGTGGAGGGACTTGGGAGGTCCGAGCAGTACTTC	CASSLVEGLGRSEQYF
TRBV19	TRBJ2-7	NA	TRBD1	TGTGCCAGTAGTATAGGGACAGGGACCTACGAGCAGTACTTC	CASSIGTGTYEQYF
TRBV5-4	TRBJ2-7	NA	NA	TGTGCCAGCAGCCAAGATCGAACCACGGGGGTCTACGAGCAGTACTTC	CASSQDRTTGVYEQYF
TRBV5-1	TRBJ2-3	NA	TRBD1	TGCGCCAGCAGCCTTAATACAGGGGTCGCGGCAGATACGCAGTATTTT	CASSLNTGVAADTQYF
TRBV6-5	TRBJ2-3	NA	TRBD2	TGTGCCAGCAGCCTAGCGGGAGCGGAGGCAGATACGCAGTATTTT	CASSLAGAEADTQYF
TRBV5-5	TRBJ1-2	once	TRBD1	TGTGCCAGCAGCTTGGACTTCCTAGGACAGGGAGGGAATGGCTACACCTTC	CASSLDFLGQGGNGYTF
TRBV5-5	TRBJ2-1	NA	TRBD2	TGTGCCAGCAGCCTGCTCAGCGGGGGATACAATGAGCAGTTCTTC	CASSLLSGGYNEQFF
TRBV29-1	TRBJ2-5	NA	NA	TGCAGCGTTGAACCCCGGGGAAGGGGCGTTGAGACCCAGTACTTC	CSVEPRGRGVETQYF
TRBV19	TRBJ2-1	NA	NA	TGTGCCAGTAGTATGAAGAGGGGTAATATCCATGAGCAGTTCTTC	CASSMKRGNIHEQFF
TRBV5-4	TRBJ2-6	NA	NA	TGTGCCAGCAGCGGGCGGGACAGTAAAGGCTCTGGGGCCAACGTCCTGACTTTC	CASSGRDSKGSGANVLTF
TRBV5-1	TRBJ1-4	NA	NA	TGCGCCAGCAGCTTGGAGGGACGGAGTTATAATGAAAAACTGTTTTTT	CASSLEGRSYNEKLFF
TRBV6-1	TRBJ2-7	medium-sized	NA	TGTGCCAGCAGGTCAGAGTCCTACGAGCAGTACTTC	CASRSESYEQYF
TRBV5-1	TRBJ2-1	NA	TRBD2	TGCGCCAGCAGCCCGCAAGGACTAGCGGGAAGGGATGAGCAGTTCTTC	CASSPQGLAGRDEQFF
TRBV7-9	TRBJ1-2	medium-sized	NA	TGTGCCAGCAGCTTAGCGGGCCGGCTAACCACTAACTATGGCTACACCTTC	CASSLAGRLTTNYGYTF
TRBV5-1	TRBJ2-4	NA	NA	TGCGCCAGCAGCTCAGGGGGGTCCAAAAACATTCAGTACTTC	CASSSGGSKNIQYF
TRBV5-5	TRBJ2-1	once	NA	TGTGCCAGCAGCTTGTCGGTCGGTGAGCAGTTCTTC	CASSLSVGEQFF
TRBV6-1	TRBJ2-3	NA	TRBD2	TGTGCCAGCAGTGATGGGGGGGGAGGCACAGATACGCAGTATTTT	CASSDGGGGTDTQYF
TRBV30	TRBJ1-4	NA	NA	TGTGCCTGGAGTAGAGGGTCAACTAATGAAAAACTGTTTTTT	CAWSRGSTNEKLFF
TRBV12-1	TRBJ1-1	NA	NA	TGTGCCAGCAGCTTTTCTTCGGGGGGAGCTTTCTTT	CASSFSSGGAFF
TRBV19	TRBJ2-2	NA	NA	TGTGCCAGTAGTATAGTAGCAGGGTTACGCGGCGGGGAGCTGTTTTTT	CASSIVAGLRGGELFF
TRBV5-1	TRBJ2-5	NA	NA	TGCGCCAGCAGCTTGGTTAGCGGCTCCCAAGAGACCCAGTACTTC	CASSLVSGSQETQYF
TRBV7-6	TRBJ1-5	NA	NA	TGTGCCAGCAGCTTTTCCGAGGATCAGCCCCAGCATTTT	CASSFSEDQPQHF
TRBV5-1	TRBJ2-5	NA	TRBD2	TGCGCCAGCACTAAGGGGACTAGCGGGGTCGGTCAAGAGACCCAGTACTTC	CASTKGTSGVGQETQYF
TRBV20-1	TRBJ1-1	few	NA	TGCAGTGCTCCCCTGGGCACTGAAGCTTTCTTT	CSAPLGTEAFF
TRBV9	TRBJ2-5	NA	TRBD1	TGTGCCAGCAGGTCCGGGACAGAAGAGACCCAGTACTTC	CASRSGTEETQYF
TRBV6-1	TRBJ1-6	few	TRBD1	TGTGCCAGCAGCAAATCAGGGGGTTATTCACCCCTCCACTTT	CASSKSGGYSPLHF
TRBV15	TRBJ1-2	NA	NA	TGTGCCACCAGCAGGGAGCGGTGGGGTAACTATGGCTACACCTTC	CATSRERWGNYGYTF